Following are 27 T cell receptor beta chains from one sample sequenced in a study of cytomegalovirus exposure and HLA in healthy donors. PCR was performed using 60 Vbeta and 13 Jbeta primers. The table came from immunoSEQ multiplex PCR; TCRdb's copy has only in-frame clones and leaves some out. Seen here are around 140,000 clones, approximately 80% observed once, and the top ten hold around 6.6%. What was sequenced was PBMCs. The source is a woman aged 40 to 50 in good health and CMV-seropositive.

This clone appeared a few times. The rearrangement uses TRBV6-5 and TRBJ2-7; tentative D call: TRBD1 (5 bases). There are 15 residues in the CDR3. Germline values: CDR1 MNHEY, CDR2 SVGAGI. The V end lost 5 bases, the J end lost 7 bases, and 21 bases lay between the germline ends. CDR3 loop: CASSPPGAGQIEQYF. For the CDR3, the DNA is TGTGCCAGCAGTCCCCCCGGTGCAGGGCAGATAGAGCAGTACTTC.

CDR3 DNA: TGTGCCAACAGGTCGACAGGGGGCAGTGGGTACGAGCAGTACTTC. This sequence encodes CANRSTGGSGYEQYF. The chain employs TRBV28 and TRBJ2-7; the match to TRBD1 covers 10 bases. V lost 10 bases, J lost 4 bases, and 13 bases stayed unmatched. The CDR3 loop spans 15 amino acids. CDR1 MDHEN and CDR2 SYDVKM come from the germline V gene.

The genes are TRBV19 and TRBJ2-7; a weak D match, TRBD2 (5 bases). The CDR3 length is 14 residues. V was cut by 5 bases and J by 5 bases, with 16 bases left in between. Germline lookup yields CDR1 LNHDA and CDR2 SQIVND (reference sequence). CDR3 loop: CASSARPGLDEQYF. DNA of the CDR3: TGTGCCAGTAGTGCCCGACCAGGACTGGACGAGCAGTACTTC.

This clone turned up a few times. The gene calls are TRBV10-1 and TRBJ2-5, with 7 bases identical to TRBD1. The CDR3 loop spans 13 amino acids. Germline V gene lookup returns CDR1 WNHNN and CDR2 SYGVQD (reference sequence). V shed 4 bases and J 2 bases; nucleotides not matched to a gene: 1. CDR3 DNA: TGCGCCAGCAGTGCGGGACAGCAAGAGACCCAGTACTTC. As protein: CASSAGQQETQYF.

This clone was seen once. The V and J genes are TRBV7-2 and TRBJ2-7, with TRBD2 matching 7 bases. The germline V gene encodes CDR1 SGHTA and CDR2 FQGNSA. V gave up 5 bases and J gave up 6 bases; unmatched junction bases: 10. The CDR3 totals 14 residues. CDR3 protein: CASSRGTTRSEQYF. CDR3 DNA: TGTGCCAGCAGCCGCGGGACTACGCGGTCCGAGCAGTACTTC.

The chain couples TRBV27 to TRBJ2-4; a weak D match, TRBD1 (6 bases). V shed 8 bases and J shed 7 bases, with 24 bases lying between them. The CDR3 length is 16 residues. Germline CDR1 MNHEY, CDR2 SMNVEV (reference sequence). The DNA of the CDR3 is TGTGCCAGCTCATTAGGGACATCGAAGGTGAGGAACATTCAGTACTTC. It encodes CASSLGTSKVRNIQYF.

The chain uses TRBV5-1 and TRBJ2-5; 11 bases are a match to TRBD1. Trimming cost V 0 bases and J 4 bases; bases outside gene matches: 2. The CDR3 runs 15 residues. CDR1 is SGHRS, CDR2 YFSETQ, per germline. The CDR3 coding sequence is TGCGCCAGCAGCTTGGGGACAGGGGGCACAGAGACCCAGTACTTC. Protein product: CASSLGTGGTETQYF.

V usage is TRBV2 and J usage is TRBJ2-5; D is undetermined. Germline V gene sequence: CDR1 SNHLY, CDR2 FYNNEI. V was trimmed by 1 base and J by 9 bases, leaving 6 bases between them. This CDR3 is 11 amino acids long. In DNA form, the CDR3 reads TGTGCCAGCAGTGAAGTGAGGCCCCAGTACTTC. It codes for CASSEVRPQYF.

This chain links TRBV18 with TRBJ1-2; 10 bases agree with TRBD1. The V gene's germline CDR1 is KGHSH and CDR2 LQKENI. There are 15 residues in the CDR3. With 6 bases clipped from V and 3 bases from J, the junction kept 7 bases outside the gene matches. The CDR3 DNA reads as TGTGCCAGCTCCCTCGACAGGGGGCGAGACTATGGCTACACCTTC. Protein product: CASSLDRGRDYGYTF.

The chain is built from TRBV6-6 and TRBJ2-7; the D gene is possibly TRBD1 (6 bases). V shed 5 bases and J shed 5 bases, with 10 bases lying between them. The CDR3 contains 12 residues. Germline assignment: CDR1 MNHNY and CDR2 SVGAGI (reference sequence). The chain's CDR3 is CASSLQGHEQYF. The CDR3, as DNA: TGTGCCAGCAGTCTACAGGGTCACGAGCAGTACTTC.

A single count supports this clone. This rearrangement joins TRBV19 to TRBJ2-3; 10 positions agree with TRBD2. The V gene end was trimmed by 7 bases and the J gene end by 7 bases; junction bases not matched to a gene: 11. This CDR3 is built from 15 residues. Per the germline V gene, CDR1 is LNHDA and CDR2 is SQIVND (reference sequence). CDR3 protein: CASTYQAGGPNTQYF. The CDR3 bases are TGTGCCAGTACCTACCAAGCGGGAGGGCCTAATACGCAGTATTTT.

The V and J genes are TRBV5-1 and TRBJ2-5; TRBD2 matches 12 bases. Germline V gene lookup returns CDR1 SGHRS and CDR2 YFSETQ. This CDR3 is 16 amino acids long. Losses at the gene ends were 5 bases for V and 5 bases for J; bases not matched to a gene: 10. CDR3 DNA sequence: TGCGCCAGCAGGCCGACTAGCGGGAGAGGGATGGAGACCCAGTACTTC. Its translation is CASRPTSGRGMETQYF.

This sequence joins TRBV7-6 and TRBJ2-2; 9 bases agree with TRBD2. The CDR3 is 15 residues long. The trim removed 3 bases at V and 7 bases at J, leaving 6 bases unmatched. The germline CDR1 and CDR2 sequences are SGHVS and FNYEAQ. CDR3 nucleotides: TGTGCCAGCAGCTTCTTAGCGGGAGCAGGCGGGGAGCTGTTTTTT. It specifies CASSFLAGAGGELFF. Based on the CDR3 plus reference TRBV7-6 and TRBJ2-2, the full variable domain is GAGVSQSPRYKVTKRGQDVALRCDPISGHVSLYWYRQALGQGPEFLTYFNYEAQQDKSGLPNDRFSAERPEGSISTLTIQRTEQRDSAMYRCASSFLAGAGGELFFGEGSRLTVL.

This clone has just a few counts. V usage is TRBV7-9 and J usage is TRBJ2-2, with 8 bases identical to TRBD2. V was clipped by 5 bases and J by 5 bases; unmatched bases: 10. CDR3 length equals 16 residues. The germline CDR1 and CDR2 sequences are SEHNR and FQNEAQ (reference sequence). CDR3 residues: CASSVLAGGSTGELFF. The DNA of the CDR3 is TGTGCCAGCAGCGTCCTGGCGGGAGGTAGTACCGGGGAGCTGTTTTTT.

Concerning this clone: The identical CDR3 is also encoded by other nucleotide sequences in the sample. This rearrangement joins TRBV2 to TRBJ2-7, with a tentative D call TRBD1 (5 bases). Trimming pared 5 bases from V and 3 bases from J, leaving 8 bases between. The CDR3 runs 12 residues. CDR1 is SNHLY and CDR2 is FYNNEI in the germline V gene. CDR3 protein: CASSSQGYEQYF. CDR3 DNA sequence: TGTGCCAGCAGTTCTCAGGGCTACGAGCAGTACTTC.

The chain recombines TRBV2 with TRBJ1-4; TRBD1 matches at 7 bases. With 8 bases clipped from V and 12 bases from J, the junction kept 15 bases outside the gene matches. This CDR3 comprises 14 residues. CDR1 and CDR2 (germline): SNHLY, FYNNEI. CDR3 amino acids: CASPLDRPLRELFF. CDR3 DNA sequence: TGTGCCAGCCCCCTGGACAGGCCCCTTAGGGAACTGTTTTTT.

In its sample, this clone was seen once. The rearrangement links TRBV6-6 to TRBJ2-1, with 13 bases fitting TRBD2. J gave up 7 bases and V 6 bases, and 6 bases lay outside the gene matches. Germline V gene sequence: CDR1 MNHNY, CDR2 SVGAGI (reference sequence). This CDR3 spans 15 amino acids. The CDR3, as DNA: TGTGCCAGCAGGCGCACTAGCGGGAGGGGGAATGAGCAGTTCTTC. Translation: CASRRTSGRGNEQFF.

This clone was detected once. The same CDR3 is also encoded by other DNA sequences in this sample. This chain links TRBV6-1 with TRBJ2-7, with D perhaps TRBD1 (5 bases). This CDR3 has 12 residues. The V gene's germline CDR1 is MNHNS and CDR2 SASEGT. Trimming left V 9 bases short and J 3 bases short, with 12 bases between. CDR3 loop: CASSLQGYEQYF. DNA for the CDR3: TGTGCCAGTAGTCTTCAGGGCTACGAGCAGTACTTC.

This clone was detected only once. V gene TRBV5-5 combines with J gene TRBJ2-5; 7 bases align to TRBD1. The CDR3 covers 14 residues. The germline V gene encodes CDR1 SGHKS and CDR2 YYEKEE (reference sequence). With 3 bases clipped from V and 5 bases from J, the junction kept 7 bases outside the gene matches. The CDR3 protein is CASSSVTGPETQYF. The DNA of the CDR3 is TGTGCCAGCAGCTCCGTGACAGGGCCCGAGACCCAGTACTTC. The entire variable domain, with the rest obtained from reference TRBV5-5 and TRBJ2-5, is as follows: DAGVTQSPTHLIKTRGQQVTLRCSPISGHKSVSWYQQVLGQGPQFIFQYYEKEERGRGNFPDRFSARQFPNYSSELNVNALLLGDSALYLCASSSVTGPETQYFGPGTRLLVL.

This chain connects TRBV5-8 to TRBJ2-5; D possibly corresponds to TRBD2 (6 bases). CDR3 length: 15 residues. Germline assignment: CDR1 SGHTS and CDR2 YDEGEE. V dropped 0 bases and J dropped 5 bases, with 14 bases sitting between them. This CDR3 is CASSLGWEADETQYF. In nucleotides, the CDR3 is TGTGCCAGCAGCTTGGGGTGGGAGGCGGATGAGACCCAGTACTTC.

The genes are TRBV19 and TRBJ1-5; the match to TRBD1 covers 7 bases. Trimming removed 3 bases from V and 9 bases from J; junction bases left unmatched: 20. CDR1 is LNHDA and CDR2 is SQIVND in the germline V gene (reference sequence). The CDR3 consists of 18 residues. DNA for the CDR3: TGTGCCAGTAGTATTCGACAGGGAGGTAGAATGGTAGTGCGGCCCCAGCATTTT. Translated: CASSIRQGGRMVVRPQHF.

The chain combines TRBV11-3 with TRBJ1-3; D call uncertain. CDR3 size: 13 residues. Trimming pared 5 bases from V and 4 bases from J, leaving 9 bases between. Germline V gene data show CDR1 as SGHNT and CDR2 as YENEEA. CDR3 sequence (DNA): TGTGCCAGCAGCACCACGGGGGGAAACACCATATATTTT. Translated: CASSTTGGNTIYF. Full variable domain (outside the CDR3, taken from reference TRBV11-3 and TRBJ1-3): EAGVVQSPRYKIIEKKQPVAFWCNPISGHNTLYWYLQNLGQGPELLIRYENEEAVDDSQLPKDRFSAERLKGVDSTLKIQPAELGDSAVYLCASSTTGGNTIYFGEGSWLTVV.

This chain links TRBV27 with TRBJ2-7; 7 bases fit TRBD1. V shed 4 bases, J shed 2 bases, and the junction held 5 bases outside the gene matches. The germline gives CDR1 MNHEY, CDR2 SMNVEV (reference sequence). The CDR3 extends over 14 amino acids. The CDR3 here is CASSSWDRTYEQYF. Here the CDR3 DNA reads TGTGCCAGCAGTTCGTGGGACAGAACCTACGAGCAGTACTTC.

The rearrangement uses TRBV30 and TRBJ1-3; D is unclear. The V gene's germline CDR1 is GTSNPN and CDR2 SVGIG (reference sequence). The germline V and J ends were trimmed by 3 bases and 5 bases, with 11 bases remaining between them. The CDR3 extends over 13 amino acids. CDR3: CAWRTYDRNTIYF. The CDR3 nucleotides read TGTGCCTGGAGGACATACGATAGAAACACCATATATTTT.

The DNA for the CDR3 is TGCGCCAGCAGCCTGGGACTAGCGGGAATCACAGATACGCAGTATTTT. Translating it yields CASSLGLAGITDTQYF. This chain joins TRBV5-1 and TRBJ2-3, with 13 bases that match TRBD2. The trim removed 4 bases at V and 2 bases at J, leaving 4 bases unmatched. Germline V gene lookup returns CDR1 SGHRS and CDR2 YFSETQ. The CDR3 loop spans 16 amino acids.

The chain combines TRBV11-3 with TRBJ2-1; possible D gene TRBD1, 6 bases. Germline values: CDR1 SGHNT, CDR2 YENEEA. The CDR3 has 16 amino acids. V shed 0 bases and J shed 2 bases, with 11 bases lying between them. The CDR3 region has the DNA TGTGCCAGCAGCTTAGACAGGGGAAACACCTACAATGAGCAGTTCTTC. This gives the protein CASSLDRGNTYNEQFF.

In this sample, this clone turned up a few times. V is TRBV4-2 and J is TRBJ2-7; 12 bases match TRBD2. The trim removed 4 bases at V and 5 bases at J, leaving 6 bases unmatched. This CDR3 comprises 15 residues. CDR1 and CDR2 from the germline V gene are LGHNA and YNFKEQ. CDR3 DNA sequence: TGTGCCAGCAGCCCCACTAGCGGGAGGATCCACGAGCAGTACTTC. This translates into CASSPTSGRIHEQYF.